The 19 T cell receptor beta chains in this list originate from one sample, sequenced in a study of blood T cell repertoires in COVID-19. Profiling relied on immunoSEQ multiplex PCR, and the TCRdb table lists in-frame clones only, not all of them. The sample lists about 170,000 clones; 70% to 85% were seen once. Specimen: peripheral blood. The receptors here all came from a woman of 80 years or more with acute or convalescent COVID-19.

The chain joins TRBV10-3 to TRBJ1-1; D may be TRBD1 (6 bases). Looked up from germline, CDR1 is ENHRY and CDR2 is SYGVKD. The V and J ends lost 6 bases and 1 base respectively, with 12 bases between them. The CDR3 consists of 14 residues. As DNA, the CDR3 is TGTGCCATCAGCCCACAACAGGGGAACACTGAAGCTTTCTTT. Protein: CAISPQQGNTEAFF.

V gene TRBV29-1 combines with J gene TRBJ1-3; tentative D call: TRBD1 (5 bases). Looked up from germline, CDR1 is SQVTM and CDR2 is ANQGSEA. V lost 0 bases, J lost 0 bases, and 24 bases lay in between. This CDR3 contains 20 residues. CDR3 residues: CSVEDHRTQALVDSGNTIYF. Here the CDR3 DNA reads TGCAGCGTTGAAGACCATCGAACACAGGCCTTAGTTGACTCTGGAAACACCATATATTTT. The whole variable domain, filled in from reference TRBV29-1 and TRBJ1-3, reads SAVISQKPSRDICQRGTSLTIQCQVDSQVTMMFWYRQQPGQSLTLIATANQGSEATYESGFVIDKFPISRPNLTFSTLTVSNMSPEDSSIYLCSVEDHRTQALVDSGNTIYFGEGSWLTVV.

Details on this clone: Compared with germline, one end of the junction differs, possibly owing to a read error. This chain connects TRBV29-1 to TRBJ1-1, with 8 bases aligning to TRBD1. Germline V gives CDR1 SQVTM, CDR2 ANQGSEA. This CDR3 contains 13 residues. CDR3: CSAESRTGTEAFF. The CDR3 DNA is TGCAGCGCTGAATCCCGGACAGGGACTGAAGCTTTCTTT. Full variable domain (missing parts from reference TRBV29-1 and TRBJ1-1): SAVISQKPSRDICQRGTSLTIQCQVDSQVTMMFWYRQQPGQSLTLIATANQGSEATYESGFVIDKFPISRPNLTFSTLTVSNMSPEDSSIYLCSAESRTGTEAFFGQGTRLTVV.

This clone has more than one count but fewer than ten. This sequence joins TRBV5-6 and TRBJ1-2; D is perhaps TRBD1 (6 bases). The germline V gene encodes CDR1 SGHDT and CDR2 YYEEEE. The CDR3 spans 13 residues. V dropped 4 bases and J dropped 4 bases, with 11 bases sitting between them. The CDR3 region is CASSQTQGYGYTF. CDR3 in DNA: TGTGCCAGCAGCCAGACACAGGGCTATGGCTACACCTTC.

The chain employs TRBV5-1 and TRBJ2-5; D unclear. Trimming took off 2 bases at V and 7 bases at J, with 9 bases between the two ends. This CDR3 contains 12 residues. Germline CDR1 and CDR2: SGHRS and YFSETQ. CDR3: CASSFDSVTQYF. As DNA, the CDR3 is TGCGCCAGCAGCTTTGATTCGGTGACCCAGTACTTC. Together with reference TRBV5-1 and TRBJ2-5, the CDR3 gives the full variable domain: KAGVTQTPRYLIKTRGQQVTLSCSPISGHRSVSWYQQTPGQGLQFLFEYFSETQRNKGNFPGRFSGRQFSNSRSEMNVSTLELGDSALYLCASSFDSVTQYFGPGTRLLVL.

This chain links TRBV7-9 with TRBJ1-1; D perhaps matches TRBD1 (6 bases). The CDR3 totals 12 residues. V lost 3 bases to trimming and J lost 8 bases, with 10 bases between them. Germline assignment: CDR1 SEHNR and CDR2 FQNEAQ (reference sequence). For the CDR3, the DNA is TGTGCCAGCAGCTTGATGACAGGAGAAGCTTTCTTT. It yields the protein CASSLMTGEAFF.

The genes are TRBV29-1 and TRBJ1-2; TRBD1 aligns across 7 bases. The CDR3 has 13 amino acids. The V segment lost 7 bases and the J segment 3 bases; nucleotides outside the gene matches: 8. Per the germline V gene, CDR1 is SQVTM and CDR2 is ANQGSEA. CDR3 region: CSGWTGGDYGYTF. CDR3 bases: TGCAGCGGGTGGACAGGAGGAGACTATGGCTACACCTTC.

This chain links TRBV11-3 with TRBJ2-1; D perhaps matches TRBD1 (5 bases). Looked up from germline, CDR1 is SGHNT and CDR2 is YENEEA. V was clipped by 5 bases and J by 8 bases, with 19 bases between them. The CDR3 contains 15 residues. CDR3 in DNA: TGTGCCAGCAGCAAAGGGGTATCTACTGTCGATGAGCAGTTCTTC. Protein product: CASSKGVSTVDEQFF.

This clone has just a few counts. The CDR3 region is CASSELWIDQPQHF. The CDR3 region has the DNA TGTGCCAGCAGCGAACTATGGATAGATCAGCCCCAGCATTTT. The rearrangement uses TRBV5-8 and TRBJ1-5; D remains unclear. Germline values: CDR1 SGHTS, CDR2 YDEGEE. This CDR3 is built from 14 residues. The ends were cut back, 4 bases at V and 5 bases at J, with 13 bases in the middle.

The chain employs TRBV9 and TRBJ2-2; D is ambiguous. V lost 5 bases and J 0 bases, leaving 11 bases between the germline ends. The CDR3 is 15 amino acids. The germline V gene encodes CDR1 SGDLS and CDR2 YYNGEE. The CDR3 is CASSVLGSNTGELFF. CDR3 DNA: TGTGCCAGCAGTGTCCTCGGGTCGAACACCGGGGAGCTGTTTTTT. The full variable domain, with the rest looked up from reference TRBV9 and TRBJ2-2, is DSGVTQTPKHLITATGQRVTLRCSPRSGDLSVYWYQQSLDQGLQFLIQYYNGEERAKGNILERFSAQQFPDLHSELNLSSLELGDSALYFCASSVLGSNTGELFFGEGSRLTVL.

This clone came up a few times. CDR3 protein: CASSRTSGQETQYF. The CDR3 DNA sequence: TGTGCCAGCAGCCGCACTAGCGGACAAGAGACCCAGTACTTC. The chain combines TRBV5-4 with TRBJ2-5, with TRBD2 matching over 8 bases. The CDR3 covers 14 residues. Germline V CDR1 and CDR2: SGHNT, YYREEE (reference sequence). Trimming removed 4 bases from V and 2 bases from J; junction bases left unmatched: 4.

The V gene is TRBV9, the J gene TRBJ2-7; the D gene is possibly TRBD2 (6 bases). CDR3 size: 15 residues. Trimming stripped 0 bases from V and 0 bases from J, with 10 bases between. Germline CDR1 is SGDLS and CDR2 is YYNGEE. For the CDR3, the DNA is TGTGCCAGCAGCGTAGATTGGGGGGACTCCTACGAGCAGTACTTC. It codes for CASSVDWGDSYEQYF. The whole variable domain, remainder taken from reference TRBV9 and TRBJ2-7, is DSGVTQTPKHLITATGQRVTLRCSPRSGDLSVYWYQQSLDQGLQFLIQYYNGEERAKGNILERFSAQQFPDLHSELNLSSLELGDSALYFCASSVDWGDSYEQYFGPGTRLTVT.

This sequence joins TRBV5-5 and TRBJ2-3, with 7 bases lining up with TRBD2. The CDR3 is made up of 16 amino acids. Germline loops: CDR1 SGHKS, CDR2 YYEKEE (reference sequence). With 3 bases clipped from V and 0 bases from J, the junction kept 7 bases outside the gene matches. The CDR3 sequence: CASSSGLDLSTDTQYF. DNA of the CDR3: TGTGCCAGCAGCTCCGGACTAGACCTTAGCACAGATACGCAGTATTTT.

This chain links TRBV12-3 or TRBV12-4 with TRBJ2-1, with a weak D call TRBD2 (5 bases). Trimming removed 2 bases from V and 9 bases from J, with 11 bases in between. The CDR3 runs to 13 residues. CDR3 in amino acids: CASSLTSVSEQFF. In DNA form, the CDR3 reads TGTGCCAGCAGTTTAACTAGTGTCAGTGAGCAGTTCTTC.

This clone was observed a single time. The V and J genes are TRBV19 and TRBJ1-2; 12 nucleotides match TRBD1. CDR3 length equals 15 residues. V was pared by 5 bases and J by 7 bases, with 8 bases of the junction left unmatched. Germline lookup yields CDR1 LNHDA and CDR2 SQIVND (reference sequence). The CDR3 reads CASSPMGQGATGYTF. CDR3 coding DNA: TGTGCCAGTAGTCCTATGGGACAGGGGGCCACTGGCTACACCTTC.

The chain has TRBV7-2 and TRBJ2-7; 11 bases align to TRBD2. The CDR3 consists of 17 residues. With 5 bases clipped from V and 4 bases from J, the junction kept 13 bases outside the gene matches. Germline CDR1 and CDR2: SGHTA and FQGNSA. CDR3 in amino acids: CASSLDVLAGVLYEQYF. The CDR3 DNA is TGTGCCAGCAGCCTCGACGTACTAGCGGGAGTTCTTTACGAGCAGTACTTC.

This sequence joins TRBV5-1 and TRBJ2-3; 10 bases line up with TRBD2. Germline V gene data show CDR1 as SGHRS and CDR2 as YFSETQ. The CDR3 length is 14 residues. Germline trimming cut 7 bases from V and 2 bases from J; bases unmatched to any gene: 4. The CDR3 spells CASGSGRATDTQYF. The CDR3 region has the DNA TGCGCCAGCGGGAGCGGGAGGGCCACAGATACGCAGTATTTT.

The chain has TRBV11-3 and TRBJ2-3; D might be TRBD1 (7 bases). Germline lookup yields CDR1 SGHNT and CDR2 YENEEA. CDR3 length: 12 amino acids. The V and J ends lost 5 bases and 6 bases respectively, with 9 bases between them. In DNA form, the CDR3 reads TGTGCCAGCAGCCCAGGGGGGGATACGCAGTATTTT. Translated: CASSPGGDTQYF.

V and J are TRBV18 and TRBJ2-7, with 8 bases lining up with TRBD1. From germline, CDR1 is KGHSH and CDR2 LQKENI. CDR3 length: 15 residues. J lost 4 bases, V lost 2 bases, and 7 bases had no gene match. CDR3 protein: CASSPNRGFQYEQYF. The DNA for the CDR3 is TGTGCCAGCTCACCAAACAGGGGGTTTCAATACGAGCAGTACTTC.